A single sample gave rise to the 16 T cell receptor beta chains below, sequenced in a study of shared clonotypes between healthy human individuals. The protocol was immunoSEQ multiplex PCR, while the TCRdb copy is restricted to in-frame clones and leaves out a portion. Among over a million clones listed, more than 95% were seen once. Sequenced: naive CD4+ T cells sorted from blood. This sample's subset: CD45RA+ positively selected. These receptors all stem from a man aged 30 to 45 in good health.

The gene calls are TRBV6-6 and TRBJ1-5, with TRBD1 as a possible D gene (6 bases). This CDR3 spans 16 amino acids. CDR1 is MNHNY, CDR2 SVGAGI, per germline (reference sequence). Trimming left V 0 bases short and J 1 base short, with 10 bases between. The CDR3 coding sequence is TGTGCCAGCAGTTACTCGGAGAGGGGGAGCAATCAGCCCCAGCATTTT. It yields the protein CASSYSERGSNQPQHF.

This chain uses TRBV29-1 with TRBJ1-1; tentatively, D is TRBD1 (5 bases). V lost 3 bases to trimming and J lost 8 bases, with 22 bases between them. The V gene's germline CDR1 is SQVTM and CDR2 ANQGSEA. The CDR3 loop spans 15 amino acids. Here the CDR3 DNA reads TGCAGCGTTGAGGGTAGGTACAGGCCGTCCGGCGAAGCTTTCTTT. Its translation is CSVEGRYRPSGEAFF.

This chain joins TRBV2 and TRBJ2-7; 7 bases are shared with TRBD1. With 6 bases clipped from V and 6 bases from J, the junction kept 11 bases outside the gene matches. This CDR3 contains 14 residues. Looked up from germline, CDR1 is SNHLY and CDR2 is FYNNEI. Here the CDR3 reads CASRRQGQLGEQYF. The DNA for the CDR3 is TGTGCCAGCAGGAGACAGGGACAGTTGGGCGAGCAGTACTTC. Combining the CDR3 with reference TRBV2 and TRBJ2-7 gives the whole variable domain EPEVTQTPSHQVTQMGQEVILRCVPISNHLYFYWYRQILGQKVEFLVSFYNNEISEKSEIFDDQFSVERPDGSNFTLKIRSTKLEDSAMYFCASRRQGQLGEQYFGPGTRLTVT.

The chain uses TRBV6-1 and TRBJ1-5; a weak D match, TRBD1 (5 bases). Trimming pared 4 bases from V and 2 bases from J, leaving 21 bases between. Germline assignment: CDR1 MNHNS and CDR2 SASEGT. This CDR3 has 18 amino acids. CDR3 loop: CASSASVGGGVGNQPQHF. DNA for the CDR3: TGTGCCAGCAGTGCCTCCGTGGGGGGAGGAGTTGGCAATCAGCCCCAGCATTTT.

This chain connects TRBV7-6 to TRBJ2-7; 8 nucleotides match TRBD1. J was trimmed by 6 bases and V by 0 bases; bases with no gene match: 7. Germline V CDR1 and CDR2: SGHVS, FNYEAQ. The CDR3 totals 15 residues. CDR3 in amino acids: CASSLAQGASFEQYF. CDR3 DNA sequence: TGTGCCAGCAGCTTAGCGCAGGGGGCCTCTTTCGAGCAGTACTTC.

This sequence joins TRBV5-6 and TRBJ2-2; 9 bases fit TRBD1. This CDR3 has 15 amino acids. Unmatched junction bases numbered 1, after V lost 0 bases and J lost 4 bases. In germline, CDR1 is SGHDT, CDR2 YYEEEE. The CDR3 coding sequence is TGTGCCAGCAGCTTGGTGACAGGGGGCACCGGGGAGCTGTTTTTT. It is translated as CASSLVTGGTGELFF.

V is TRBV4-3 and J is TRBJ2-7, with 7 bases lining up with TRBD2. Looked up from germline, CDR1 is LGHNA and CDR2 is YSLEER. Trimming removed 1 base from V and 0 bases from J; junction bases left unmatched: 6. The CDR3 is 16 residues long. CDR3 nucleotide sequence: TGCGCCAGCAGCCAAGGCTCGGGGAGGGGCTCCTACGAGCAGTACTTC. Protein: CASSQGSGRGSYEQYF.

The V call is TRBV4-1, the J call TRBJ2-3; the match to TRBD1 covers 10 bases. Per the germline V gene, CDR1 is MGHRA and CDR2 is YSYEKL. The CDR3 totals 17 residues. V shed 1 base, J shed 5 bases, and the junction held 9 bases outside the gene matches. CDR3 amino acids: CASSQALGQGMIDTQYF. The DNA of the CDR3 is TGCGCCAGCAGCCAAGCCTTGGGACAGGGGATGATAGATACGCAGTATTTT.

This chain uses TRBV7-8 with TRBJ2-2; either TRBD1 or TRBD2 may supply D (5 bases each). The CDR3 is 22 residues long. Trimming stripped 0 bases from V and 1 base from J, with 27 bases between. CDR1 is SGHVS, CDR2 FQNEAQ, per germline. As DNA, the CDR3 is TGTGCCAGCAGCTTAGCACCGGGACGACACGAACGGGCGGAGAGGAACACCGGGGAGCTGTTTTTT. Translation: CASSLAPGRHERAERNTGELFF.

The genes are TRBV10-3 and TRBJ2-2; D possibly corresponds to TRBD2 (6 bases). This CDR3 has 15 residues. The germline V gene has CDR1 ENHRY and CDR2 SYGVKD. V was clipped by 4 bases and J by 2 bases, with 11 bases between them. The CDR3 sequence: CAISGGGINTGELFF. CDR3 DNA: TGTGCCATCAGTGGGGGCGGGATCAACACCGGGGAGCTGTTTTTT.

Worth noting for this clone: Other DNA sequences of this sample code for an identical CDR3. The chain joins TRBV6-5 to TRBJ2-5; D is ambiguous. Germline CDR1 is MNHEY and CDR2 is SVGAGI. V gave up 0 bases and J gave up 1 base, with 3 bases separating them. The CDR3 has 13 residues. CDR3 DNA sequence: TGTGCCAGCAGTTACTCGGGCCAAGAGACCCAGTACTTC. Its translation: CASSYSGQETQYF.

The chain uses TRBV5-6 and TRBJ1-4, with TRBD1 identical over 7 bases. CDR3 size: 15 residues. V gave up 1 base and J gave up 7 bases; unmatched junction bases: 7. In germline, CDR1 is SGHDT, CDR2 YYEEEE. CDR3 protein: CASSLIDDRAEKLFF. CDR3 DNA sequence: TGTGCCAGCAGCTTGATCGACGACAGGGCTGAAAAACTGTTTTTT. The entire variable domain, with the rest obtained from reference TRBV5-6 and TRBJ1-4, is as follows: DAGVTQSPTHLIKTRGQQVTLRCSPKSGHDTVSWYQQALGQGPQFIFQYYEEEERQRGNFPDRFSGHQFPNYSSELNVNALLLGDSALYLCASSLIDDRAEKLFFGSGTQLSVL.

The chain employs TRBV27 and TRBJ2-7; 7 bases are a match to TRBD1. This CDR3 is 18 amino acids long. V lost 4 bases, J lost 3 bases, and 18 bases stayed unmatched. Germline CDR1 is MNHEY and CDR2 is SMNVEV (reference sequence). The chain's CDR3 is CASSSLVNRGLPYYEQYF. For the CDR3, the DNA is TGTGCCAGCAGTTCACTCGTGAACAGGGGTCTGCCCTACTACGAGCAGTACTTC.

This sequence joins TRBV21-1 and TRBJ1-2. TRBV21-1 is designated a pseudogene. The CDR3 loop spans 14 amino acids. The CDR3 loop reads CASSPPPRTYGYTF. As DNA, the CDR3 is TGTGCCAGCAGCCCCCCCCCACGGACCTATGGCTACACCTTC.

The rearrangement joins TRBV5-1 to TRBJ2-5; 11 positions match TRBD2. CDR3 size: 17 residues. The germline gives CDR1 SGHRS, CDR2 YFSETQ. V lost 4 bases, J lost 3 bases, and 11 bases stayed unmatched. CDR3: CASSRLSASGGKETQYF. CDR3 coding DNA: TGCGCCAGCAGCCGGCTCTCGGCTAGCGGGGGGAAAGAGACCCAGTACTTC. The entire variable domain, with the rest obtained from reference TRBV5-1 and TRBJ2-5, is as follows: KAGVTQTPRYLIKTRGQQVTLSCSPISGHRSVSWYQQTPGQGLQFLFEYFSETQRNKGNFPGRFSGRQFSNSRSEMNVSTLELGDSALYLCASSRLSASGGKETQYFGPGTRLLVL.

The genes are TRBV28 and TRBJ1-2; D uncertain. Germline CDR1 and CDR2: MDHEN and SYDVKM. V lost 8 bases and J lost 4, with 14 bases in between. This CDR3 comprises 13 residues. The CDR3 coding sequence is TGTGCCAGCCTAGATTTTGGAGTCTATGGCTACACCTTC. Residues: CASLDFGVYGYTF.